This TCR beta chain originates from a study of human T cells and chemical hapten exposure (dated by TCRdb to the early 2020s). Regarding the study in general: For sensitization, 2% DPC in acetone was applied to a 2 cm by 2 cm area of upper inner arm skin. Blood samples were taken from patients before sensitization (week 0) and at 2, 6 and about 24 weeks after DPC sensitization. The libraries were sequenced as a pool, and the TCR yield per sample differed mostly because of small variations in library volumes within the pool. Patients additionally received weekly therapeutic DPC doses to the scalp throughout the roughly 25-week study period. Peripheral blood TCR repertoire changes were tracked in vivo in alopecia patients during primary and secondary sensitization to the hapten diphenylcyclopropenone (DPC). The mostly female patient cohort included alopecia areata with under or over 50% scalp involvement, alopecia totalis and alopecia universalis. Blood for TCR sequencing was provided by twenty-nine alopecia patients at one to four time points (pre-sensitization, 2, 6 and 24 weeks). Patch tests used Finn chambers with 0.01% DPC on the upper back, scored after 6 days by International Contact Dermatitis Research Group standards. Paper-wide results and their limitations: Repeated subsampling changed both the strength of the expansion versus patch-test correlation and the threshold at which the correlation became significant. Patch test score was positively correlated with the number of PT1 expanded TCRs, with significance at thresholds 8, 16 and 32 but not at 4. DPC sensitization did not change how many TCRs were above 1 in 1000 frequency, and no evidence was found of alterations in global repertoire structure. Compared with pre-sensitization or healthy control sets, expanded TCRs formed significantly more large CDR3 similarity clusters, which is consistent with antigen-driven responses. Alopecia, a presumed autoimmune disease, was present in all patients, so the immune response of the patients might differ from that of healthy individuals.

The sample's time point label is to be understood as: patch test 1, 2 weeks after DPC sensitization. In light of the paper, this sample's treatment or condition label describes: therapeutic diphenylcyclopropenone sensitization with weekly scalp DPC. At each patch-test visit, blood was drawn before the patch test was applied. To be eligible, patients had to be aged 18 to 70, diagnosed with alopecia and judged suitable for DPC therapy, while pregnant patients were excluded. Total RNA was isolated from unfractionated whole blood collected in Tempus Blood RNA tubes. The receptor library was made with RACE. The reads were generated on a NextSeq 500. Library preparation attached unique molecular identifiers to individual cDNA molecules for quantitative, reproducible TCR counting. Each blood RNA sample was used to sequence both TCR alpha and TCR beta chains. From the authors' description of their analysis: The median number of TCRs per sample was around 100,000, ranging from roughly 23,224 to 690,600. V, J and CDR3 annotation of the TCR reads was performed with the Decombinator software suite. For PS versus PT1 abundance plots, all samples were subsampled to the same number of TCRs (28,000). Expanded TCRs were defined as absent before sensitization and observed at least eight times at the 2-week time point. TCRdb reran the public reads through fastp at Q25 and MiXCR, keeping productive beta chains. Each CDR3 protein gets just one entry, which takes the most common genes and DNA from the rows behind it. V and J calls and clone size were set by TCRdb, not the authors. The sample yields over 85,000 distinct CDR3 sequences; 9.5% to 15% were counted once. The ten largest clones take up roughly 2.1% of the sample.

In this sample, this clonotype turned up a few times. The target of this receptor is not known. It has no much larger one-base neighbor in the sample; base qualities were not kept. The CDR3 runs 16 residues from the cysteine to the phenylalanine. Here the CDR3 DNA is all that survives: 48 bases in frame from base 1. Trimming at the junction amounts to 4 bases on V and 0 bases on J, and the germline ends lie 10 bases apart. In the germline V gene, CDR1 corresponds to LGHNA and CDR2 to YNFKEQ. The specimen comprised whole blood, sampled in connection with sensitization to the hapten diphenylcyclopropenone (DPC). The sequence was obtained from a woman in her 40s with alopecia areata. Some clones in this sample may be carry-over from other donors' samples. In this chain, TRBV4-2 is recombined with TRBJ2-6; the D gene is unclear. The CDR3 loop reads CASSLRRASGANVLTF. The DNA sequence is TGTGCCAGCAGCCTGCGTCGAGCCTCTGGGGCCAACGTCCTGACTTTC.